This TCR beta chain is from a study of OX40 agonist ivuxolimab in advanced cancers. Overall study context: Ivuxolimab is an agonistic anti-OX40 (CD134) antibody, and patients were treated with it.

Autoimmune disease history or systemic immunosuppression led to patients being barred. V was cut by 5 bases and J by 8 bases, with 15 bases left in between. CDR1 MDHEN and CDR2 SYDVKM come from the germline V gene. This CDR3 comprises 14 residues. Produced via immunoSEQ multiplex PCR; TCRdb's table is partial and in-frame only. This sample carries over 65,000 clones, about 85% of them seen once, and the ten largest clones take about 8.6%. This chain connects TRBV28 to TRBJ1-4; D perhaps matches TRBD1 (6 bases). This receptor was obtained from an adult with an advanced solid tumor such as melanoma, head and neck, liver or kidney cancer. The sequencing used CD4+ or CD8+ T cells sorted from blood, collected in a trial of the OX40 agonist ivuxolimab. The CDR3, as DNA: TGTGCCAGCAGTACCGCCGGGACAAAAGAAAAACTGTTTTTT. Its protein product is CASSTAGTKEKLFF.